The 29 T cell receptor beta chains presented below share a single source sample, sequenced in a study of T cell changes during pregnancy in multiple sclerosis. Clones were read by immunoSEQ multiplex PCR, and TCRdb kept only the in-frame ones, dropping some. The table lists about 44,000 clones, around 90% of them singletons, with approximately 0.62% in the top ten. The sample consisted of CD4+ T cells from peripheral blood mononuclear cells, taken in the first trimester of pregnancy. The source of these receptors is a female donor with multiple sclerosis, enrolled in a pregnancy study.

This clone has just a few counts. The chain uses TRBV7-8 and TRBJ1-2; TRBD1 is a possible D gene (6 bases). V was shortened by 5 bases and J by 4 bases, with 17 bases between the two germline ends. The CDR3 runs 15 residues. The germline V gene has CDR1 SGHVS and CDR2 FQNEAQ. CDR3 region: CASSPSGGQTYGYTF. The DNA for the CDR3 is TGTGCCAGCAGCCCGAGCGGGGGCCAAACCTATGGCTACACCTTC.

This clone appeared once. The V and J genes are TRBV10-1 and TRBJ2-1; a weak D match, TRBD1 (5 bases). The CDR3 consists of 12 residues. CDR1 is WNHNN and CDR2 is SYGVQD in the germline V gene (reference sequence). Trimming cost V 7 bases and J 6 bases, with 10 bases left between them. This CDR3 reads CASTLRGNEQFF. CDR3 nucleotide sequence: TGCGCCAGCACCCTAAGGGGCAATGAGCAGTTCTTC.

The chain has TRBV5-4 and TRBJ2-2; the match to TRBD1 covers 7 bases. The CDR3 totals 17 residues. V shed 3 bases and J 2 bases; nucleotides not matched to a gene: 10. Per the germline V gene, CDR1 is SGHNT and CDR2 is YYREEE (reference sequence). The CDR3: CASSWGQPRVNTGELFF. CDR3 in DNA: TGTGCCAGCAGCTGGGGACAGCCGAGGGTTAACACCGGGGAGCTGTTTTTT.

V gene TRBV27 combines with J gene TRBJ2-1; 8 bases line up with TRBD2. This CDR3 is built from 19 residues. Germline V gene lookup returns CDR1 MNHEY and CDR2 SMNVEV (reference sequence). J lost 4 bases, V lost 2 bases, and 16 bases had no gene match. The CDR3 loop is CASSLGGSPLAGIYNEQFF. DNA for the CDR3: TGTGCCAGCAGTTTAGGTGGGTCCCCCCTAGCGGGTATATACAATGAGCAGTTCTTC.

The genes are TRBV5-1 and TRBJ2-5; the match to TRBD2 covers 15 bases. V lost 1 base, J lost 4 bases, and 5 bases stayed unmatched. Germline V gene data show CDR1 as SGHRS and CDR2 as YFSETQ. The CDR3 has 17 amino acids. The CDR3 DNA reads TGCGCCAGCAGCTTGCGGACTAGCGGGAGGGCCCTAGAGACCCAGTACTTC. Encoded protein: CASSLRTSGRALETQYF.

The CDR3 sequence: CASSLRLAGGTGELFF. The CDR3 DNA reads as TGTGCCAGCAGCTTACGACTAGCGGGAGGAACCGGGGAGCTGTTTTTT. The chain uses TRBV11-3 and TRBJ2-2; TRBD2 aligns across 13 bases. V lost 2 bases and J lost 5; bases outside the gene matches: 2. This CDR3 is 16 amino acids long. Germline V gives CDR1 SGHNT, CDR2 YENEEA.

This CDR3 is CSVGLSGSSTDTQYF. The CDR3 DNA reads TGCAGCGTCGGCCTTAGCGGGAGTAGCACAGATACGCAGTATTTT. The chain joins TRBV29-1 to TRBJ2-3; 9 bases are shared with TRBD2. There are 15 residues in the CDR3. Germline CDR1 and CDR2: SQVTM and ANQGSEA. Unmatched junction bases numbered 7, after V lost 6 bases and J lost 0 bases.

Regarding this clone: Other DNA variants within this sample encode the same CDR3. V and J are TRBV30 and TRBJ2-7; a weak D match, TRBD1 (6 bases). This CDR3 is 12 amino acids long. Per germline, CDR1 GTSNPN and CDR2 SVGIG (reference sequence). Trimming shortened V by 1 base and J by 7 bases, and 11 bases separated the two germline ends. As DNA, the CDR3 is TGTGCCTGGAGTGAGGTGGGGGCAGAGCAGTACTTC. It yields the protein CAWSEVGAEQYF. Full variable domain (outside the CDR3, taken from reference TRBV30 and TRBJ2-7): SQTIHQWPATLVQPVGSPLSLECTVEGTSNPNLYWYRQAAGRGLQLLFYSVGIGQISSEVPQNLSASRPQDRQFILSSKKLLLSDSGFYLCAWSEVGAEQYFGPGTRLTVT.

This clone was counted between two and nine times. The V gene is TRBV29-1, the J gene TRBJ1-2; 7 nucleotides agree with TRBD1. The CDR3 sequence is 11 residues long. Unmatched junction bases numbered 5, after V lost 5 bases and J lost 8 bases. The germline V gene has CDR1 SQVTM and CDR2 ANQGSEA. The CDR3 DNA reads as TGCAGCGTTCAACAGGGGAACGGCTACACCTTC. Translating gives CSVQQGNGYTF.

V usage is TRBV6-5 and J usage is TRBJ1-4, with 8 positions matching TRBD1. V lost 8 bases to trimming and J lost 2 bases; unmatched junction nucleotides: 7. The CDR3 is made up of 15 amino acids. Germline V CDR1 and CDR2: MNHEY, SVGAGI. The DNA of the CDR3 is TGTGCCAGCGCCCCGACAGGGGCGACTAATGAAAAACTGTTTTTT. This translates into CASAPTGATNEKLFF.

The rearrangement uses TRBV5-8 and TRBJ2-3; 9 bases are shared with TRBD1. Germline V gene lookup returns CDR1 SGHTS and CDR2 YDEGEE. The trim removed 4 bases at V and 2 bases at J, leaving 8 bases unmatched. The CDR3 runs 16 residues. CDR3 protein: CASSPGTGNPTDTQYF. The CDR3 nucleotides are TGTGCCAGCAGCCCTGGGACAGGGAATCCCACAGATACGCAGTATTTT.

The chain joins TRBV7-2 to TRBJ2-1, with D unresolved. CDR3 length equals 13 residues. CDR1 SGHTA and CDR2 FQGNSA come from the germline V gene. Trimming removed 0 bases from V and 4 bases from J, with 4 bases in between. This chain's CDR3 is CASSLAAYNEQFF. CDR3 DNA: TGTGCCAGCAGCTTAGCGGCATACAATGAGCAGTTCTTC.

J is TRBJ1-3 and V is TRBV5-1; 7 bases map to TRBD1. V lost 4 bases and J lost 0; bases outside the gene matches: 10. This CDR3 has 17 residues. The germline V gene has CDR1 SGHRS and CDR2 YFSETQ. CDR3 DNA: TGCGCCAGCAGCCTCCGGACAGGCTCAAGCTCTGGAAACACCATATATTTT. Its protein product is CASSLRTGSSSGNTIYF.

The genes are TRBV27 and TRBJ2-1; a weak D match, TRBD2 (7 bases). Between the trimmed V and J ends, which lost 6 bases and 5 bases, there was a span of 14 bases. Germline V gene lookup returns CDR1 MNHEY and CDR2 SMNVEV (reference sequence). The CDR3 has 14 amino acids. This chain's CDR3 is CASSIGGGNNEQFF. The CDR3 coding sequence is TGTGCCAGCAGCATAGGGGGGGGAAACAATGAGCAGTTCTTC.

This chain joins TRBV10-3 and TRBJ2-7; TRBD1 matches at 8 bases. The CDR3 runs to 15 residues. The V gene end was trimmed by 4 bases and the J gene end by 6 bases; junction bases not matched to a gene: 11. Germline-derived CDR1 and CDR2 are ENHRY and SYGVKD. This chain's CDR3 is CAISGTAGGRGEQYF. Here the CDR3 DNA reads TGTGCCATCAGTGGCACCGCAGGGGGCAGAGGCGAGCAGTACTTC.

The chain is built from TRBV18 and TRBJ2-7, with a possible D match to TRBD1 (5 bases). The V and J ends lost 5 bases and 0 bases respectively, with 11 bases between them. Germline CDR1 KGHSH, CDR2 LQKENI. The CDR3 extends over 14 amino acids. CDR3 residues: CASSVDRLSYEQYF. CDR3 DNA: TGTGCCAGCTCAGTCGACAGACTCTCCTACGAGCAGTACTTC. Variable domain in full (rest from reference TRBV18 and TRBJ2-7): NAGVMQNPRHLVRRRGQEARLRCSPMKGHSHVYWYRQLPEEGLKFMVYLQKENIIDESGMPKERFSAEFPKEGPSILRIQQVVRGDSAAYFCASSVDRLSYEQYFGPGTRLTVT.

The rearrangement links TRBV28 to TRBJ2-7; 8 bases align to TRBD1. Germline V CDR1 and CDR2: MDHEN, SYDVKM. V trimming: 2 bases; J trimming: 0 bases; junction bases outside the gene matches: 9. The CDR3 extends over 17 amino acids. CDR3 loop: CASSLRTGIIHSYEQYF. The CDR3 coding sequence is TGTGCCAGCAGTTTAAGGACAGGGATTATTCACTCCTACGAGCAGTACTTC.

The count of this clone is one. The chain uses TRBV28 and TRBJ1-2, with D perhaps matching TRBD1 (6 bases). V lost 2 bases to trimming and J lost 7 bases, with 11 bases between them. The germline V gene encodes CDR1 MDHEN and CDR2 SYDVKM. The CDR3 has 13 amino acids. DNA for the CDR3: TGTGCCAGCAGTTTAGGGGGGGCGTTTGGCTACACCTTC. As protein: CASSLGGAFGYTF.

The chain recombines TRBV11-3 with TRBJ2-1, with 8 bases matching TRBD2. The CDR3 sequence is 16 residues long. CDR1 is SGHNT, CDR2 YENEEA, per germline. Losses at the gene ends were 0 bases for V and 7 bases for J; bases not matched to a gene: 8. Here the CDR3 DNA reads TGTGCCAGCAGCTTAGATATGAGCGGGAGTGGGAATGAGCAGTTCTTC. It is translated as CASSLDMSGSGNEQFF.

This chain connects TRBV6-1 to TRBJ2-7, with 8 bases that match TRBD1. Germline CDR1 is MNHNS and CDR2 is SASEGT. J gave up 3 bases and V 5 bases, and 6 bases lay outside the gene matches. The CDR3 has 14 amino acids. CDR3 coding DNA: TGTGCCAGCAGTCGGGGACAGGTAGGCTACGAGCAGTACTTC. Translated: CASSRGQVGYEQYF.

This clone was detected a few times. The chain links TRBV2 to TRBJ1-4; a possible D gene is TRBD1 (5 bases). V dropped 5 bases and J dropped 0 bases, with 10 bases sitting between them. The germline V gene encodes CDR1 SNHLY and CDR2 FYNNEI. The CDR3 consists of 15 residues. The CDR3 loop reads CASSHRTSTNEKLFF. CDR3 nucleotide sequence: TGTGCCAGCAGTCACAGGACCTCAACTAATGAAAAACTGTTTTTT.

The V call is TRBV5-6, the J call TRBJ1-2; 9 bases are a match to TRBD1. The V segment lost 4 bases and the J segment 6 bases; nucleotides outside the gene matches: 7. This CDR3 is 14 amino acids long. Germline loops: CDR1 SGHDT, CDR2 YYEEEE. For the CDR3, the DNA is TGTGCCAGCAGCCATACAGGGGGCTTGAATGGCTACACCTTC. It translates to CASSHTGGLNGYTF.

The V and J genes are TRBV19 and TRBJ2-2; D gene ambiguous. Trimming removed 3 bases from V and 4 bases from J, with 12 bases in between. The CDR3 is 15 amino acids. The germline gives CDR1 LNHDA, CDR2 SQIVND (reference sequence). CDR3 amino acids: CASSIKSSFTGELFF. In DNA, the CDR3 is TGTGCCAGTAGTATTAAATCCAGTTTCACCGGGGAGCTGTTTTTT. The variable domain in full, completed from reference TRBV19 and TRBJ2-2, reads DGGITQSPKYLFRKEGQNVTLSCEQNLNHDAMYWYRQDPGQGLRLIYYSQIVNDFQKGDIAEGYSVSREKKESFPLTVTSAQKNPTAFYLCASSIKSSFTGELFFGEGSRLTVL.

This clone was counted between two and nine times. The V call is TRBV5-6, the J call TRBJ2-7; D call uncertain. The CDR3 totals 12 residues. With 6 bases removed from V and 4 bases from J, the gap between germline ends came to 11 bases. CDR1 and CDR2 from the germline V gene are SGHDT and YYEEEE. CDR3 loop: CASTRSAYEQYF. The DNA of the CDR3 is TGTGCCAGCACCCGAAGTGCGTACGAGCAGTACTTC.

The V gene is TRBV28, the J gene TRBJ2-3, with 8 bases lining up with TRBD2. V lost 5 bases to trimming and J lost 7 bases; unmatched junction nucleotides: 8. Germline assignment: CDR1 MDHEN and CDR2 SYDVKM. This CDR3 contains 14 residues. DNA of the CDR3: TGTGCCAGCAGTAGCGGGAGTGGAAGGCATACGCAGTATTTT. Its translation: CASSSGSGRHTQYF.

This chain uses TRBV11-3 with TRBJ2-1; 7 nucleotides align to TRBD2. The length of the CDR3 is 16 residues. The germline V gene encodes CDR1 SGHNT and CDR2 YENEEA. V shed 1 base, J shed 4 bases, and the junction held 7 bases outside the gene matches. The CDR3 DNA is TGTGCCAGCAGCTTAGGGCCCAGCGGGACGTACAATGAGCAGTTCTTC. Translating it yields CASSLGPSGTYNEQFF. The full variable domain, its missing parts supplied by reference TRBV11-3 and TRBJ2-1, is EAGVVQSPRYKIIEKKQPVAFWCNPISGHNTLYWYLQNLGQGPELLIRYENEEAVDDSQLPKDRFSAERLKGVDSTLKIQPAELGDSAVYLCASSLGPSGTYNEQFFGPGTRLTVL.

This clone was seen only once. This chain links TRBV28 with TRBJ2-7; maybe TRBD1 (5 bases). This CDR3 has 12 amino acids. Germline V lookup: CDR1 MDHEN, CDR2 SYDVKM. Trimming took off 2 bases at V and 6 bases at J, with 8 bases between the two ends. Here the CDR3 reads CASSLQGSEQYF. In DNA, the CDR3 is TGTGCCAGCAGTTTACAGGGATCCGAGCAGTACTTC.

The rearrangement uses TRBV4-1 and TRBJ2-7; 8 bases map to TRBD2. J was trimmed by 0 bases and V by 4 bases; bases with no gene match: 17. Germline V gene sequence: CDR1 MGHRA, CDR2 YSYEKL. The CDR3 has 19 residues. The CDR3 DNA reads as TGCGCCAGCAGCCTCACGGCCCTAGCGGGTTTTTCGAGCTCCTACGAGCAGTACTTC. Its translation is CASSLTALAGFSSSYEQYF.

With regard to this clone: Other DNA sequences in the same sample also yield this CDR3. The V and J genes are TRBV9 and TRBJ2-1; maybe TRBD2 (5 bases). Germline V gene sequence: CDR1 SGDLS, CDR2 YYNGEE. The CDR3 has 15 amino acids. V lost 3 bases, J lost 0 bases, and 10 bases lay in between. CDR3: CASSARDSSYNEQFF. The CDR3 DNA reads as TGTGCCAGCAGCGCGAGGGATAGCTCCTACAATGAGCAGTTCTTC.